Here is one T cell receptor (beta chain) with its context. Antigen unknown. The data belong to a study of regulatory T cells in long-lasting Graves disease. The CDR3 contains 17 residues. The V gene's germline CDR1 is MRHNA and CDR2 SNTAGT. Trimming removed 2 bases from V and 5 bases from J, with 18 bases in between. Findings of the study overall: A greater number of public clonotypes (roughly 2,700) was shared by persistent patients than by new patients (around 1,000). Persistent disease favored TRBV28, TRBJ1-2 and TRBJ2-5.

This sample's time point: persistent/refractory GD, antithyroid drugs over 5 years with positive TRAb. The authors made the TCR library using RNA they extracted from PBMCs. Arm-PCR of CDR3 regions with iRepertoire HTBI primers generated TCR beta libraries. In the source study's methods: Across all samples, just over 60 TRBV segments and around 15 TRBJ segments were identified. TCRdb reprocessed the multiplex PCR reads via MiXCR and lists one record per CDR3 protein. The V and J calls, along with clone size, are taken from TCRdb and not from the paper's own processing. The sample lists approximately 500,000 distinct CDR3 sequences; about a fifth were seen once.

This clonotype originated in a female donor with Graves disease. The rearrangement links TRBV6-4 to TRBJ2-2; D may match TRBD1 or TRBD2 (6 bases each). The source material was peripheral blood mononuclear cells (PBMCs), sampled when the disease was refractory, from a patient treated with antithyroid drugs. DNA of the CDR3: TGTGCCAGCAGTGACGAGCGGAGGGGGATAGGGACCGGGGAGCTGTTTTTT. Translated, it gives CASSDERRGIGTGELFF.